The 2 T cell receptor beta chains below all came from one sample that was sequenced in a study of T-cell memory formation after mild COVID-19. TCRdb re-called the 5' RACE reads with MiXCR, one entry per CDR3 protein. The table has approximately 250,000 distinct CDR3 sequences, 15% to 20% seen once. Sequencing used PBMCs or a T cell subset sorted from them (not recorded which). The receptor set was obtained from a young man who had mild COVID-19 (a few samples of this study predate the infection). Cell type and time point are not known.

This clonotype was counted a few times. This rearrangement joins TRBV20-1 to TRBJ1-3; perhaps TRBD1 as D (6 bases). This CDR3 is built from 12 residues. V lost 6 bases and J 4 bases, leaving 10 bases between the germline ends. Germline CDR1 DFQATT, CDR2 SNEGSKA (reference sequence). This chain's CDR3 is CSARGSGNTIYF. The CDR3 region has the DNA TGCAGTGCCAGGGGTTCGGGAAACACCATATATTTT.

The chain links TRBV15 to TRBJ2-1, with a weak D call TRBD2 (5 bases). Germline V gene data show CDR1 as LNHNV and CDR2 as YYDKDF (reference sequence). Trimming left V 2 bases short and J 0 bases short, with 17 bases between. CDR3 length: 18 amino acids. Here the CDR3 reads CATSRRKILAPSYNEQFF. CDR3 bases: TGTGCCACCAGCAGAAGGAAAATTCTAGCCCCCTCCTACAATGAGCAGTTCTTC.